These 22 T cell receptor beta chains were sequenced from one sample in a study of T cells in localized non-small cell lung cancer. The repertoire was sequenced with immunoSEQ multiplex PCR; TCRdb's copy has only in-frame clones and lacks some. The table has about 46,000 clones, around 81% seen once. Sequencing was performed on peripheral blood mononuclear cells, taken before any cancer treatment. Every receptor here comes from a man aged 35-75 years with stage III lung adenocarcinoma.

In its sample, this clone was seen once. The rearrangement joins TRBV2 to TRBJ2-1; TRBD2 matches 8 bases. This CDR3 region has 15 residues. Germline CDR1 SNHLY, CDR2 FYNNEI. Losses at the gene ends were 6 bases for V and 1 base for J; bases not matched to a gene: 5. In DNA, the CDR3 is TGTGCCAGCAGGACCACGGGGGGGTCCTACAATGAGCAGTTCTTC. Its protein product is CASRTTGGSYNEQFF.

The CDR3 loop reads CASSLDGLNSPLHF. The DNA for the CDR3 is TGCGCCAGCAGCTTGGACGGCCTAAATTCACCCCTCCACTTT. The chain recombines TRBV5-1 with TRBJ1-6; unclear D gene. Germline V gene sequence: CDR1 SGHRS, CDR2 YFSETQ. Between the trimmed V and J ends, which lost 0 bases and 7 bases, there was a span of 8 bases. CDR3 length: 14 amino acids. The complete variable domain, with remaining parts taken from reference TRBV5-1 and TRBJ1-6, reads KAGVTQTPRYLIKTRGQQVTLSCSPISGHRSVSWYQQTPGQGLQFLFEYFSETQRNKGNFPGRFSGRQFSNSRSEMNVSTLELGDSALYLCASSLDGLNSPLHFGNGTRLTVT.

The chain recombines TRBV7-2 with TRBJ2-5; D is perhaps TRBD2 (6 bases). Trimming stripped 6 bases from V and 5 bases from J, with 19 bases between. This CDR3 is built from 15 residues. Germline lookup yields CDR1 SGHTA and CDR2 FQGNSA. The CDR3 loop is CASSLAGPRRETQYF. CDR3 sequence (DNA): TGTGCCAGCAGTCTGGCGGGGCCCCGGCGGGAGACCCAGTACTTC.

The V gene is TRBV5-1, the J gene TRBJ2-6, with TRBD2 matching over 7 bases. The CDR3 contains 16 residues. V shed 0 bases, J shed 1 base, and the junction held 1 base outside the gene matches. Germline loops: CDR1 SGHRS, CDR2 YFSETQ. The CDR3 loop reads CASSLDGGSGANVLTF. The CDR3 DNA reads TGCGCCAGCAGCTTGGACGGGGGGTCTGGGGCCAACGTCCTGACTTTC.

The chain combines TRBV12-5 with TRBJ2-1, with 7 nucleotides matching TRBD2. Germline V lookup: CDR1 LGHNT, CDR2 FRNRAP. V shed 1 base and J 1 base; nucleotides not matched to a gene: 4. This CDR3 is 16 amino acids long. CDR3: CASGLEVGGSYNEQFF. The CDR3 DNA reads TGTGCTAGTGGTTTGGAGGTCGGGGGGTCCTACAATGAGCAGTTCTTC.

The chain joins TRBV30 to TRBJ1-6; 8 bases align to TRBD1. Losses at the gene ends were 3 bases for V and 7 bases for J; bases not matched to a gene: 8. The CDR3 is made up of 15 amino acids. CDR1 is GTSNPN, CDR2 SVGIG, per germline (reference sequence). As DNA, the CDR3 is TGTGCCTGGAGAGCAGGGGGCGGGGGAAATTCACCCCTCCACTTT. As protein: CAWRAGGGGNSPLHF.

Details on this clone: The junction does not match germline at one end; this may be a read error. This chain joins TRBV6-6 and TRBJ2-5; D may match TRBD1 or TRBD2 (5 bases each). This CDR3 is 14 amino acids long. Germline V gene lookup returns CDR1 MNHNY and CDR2 SVGAGI (reference sequence). This CDR3 is CAGSSRDVAETQYF. The DNA for the CDR3 is TGTGCCGGCAGTTCCCGGGACGTAGCGGAGACCCAGTACTTC.

This chain connects TRBV5-3 to TRBJ1-5; D uncertain. TRBV5-3 is sorted into the ORF group, with uncertain function. Between the trimmed V and J ends, which lost 0 bases and 5 bases, there was a span of 9 bases. The CDR3 has 14 amino acids. CDR3 nucleotides: TGTGCCAGAAGCTTGGTTCTAACTGATCAGCCCCAGCATTTT. This encodes CARSLVLTDQPQHF.

The chain employs TRBV9 and TRBJ1-1, with 8 bases aligning to TRBD1. The CDR3 is made up of 15 amino acids. Germline CDR1 is SGDLS and CDR2 is YYNGEE. V lost 0 bases to trimming and J lost 1 base; unmatched junction nucleotides: 2. The CDR3 nucleotides read TGTGCCAGCAGCGTAGAGGGGACAGGGAACACTGAAGCTTTCTTT. Translating it yields CASSVEGTGNTEAFF.

The chain has TRBV9 and TRBJ2-1, with 10 nucleotides matching TRBD2. Germline V lookup: CDR1 SGDLS, CDR2 YYNGEE. Losses at the gene ends were 6 bases for V and 4 bases for J; bases not matched to a gene: 7. The CDR3 length is 15 residues. This CDR3 is CASTLSGGPYNEQFF. The CDR3 DNA sequence: TGTGCCAGCACCCTTAGCGGGGGGCCTTACAATGAGCAGTTCTTC.

The rearrangement joins TRBV2 to TRBJ2-5; tentatively, D is TRBD2 (5 bases). V gave up 7 bases and J gave up 5 bases, with 11 bases separating them. CDR3 length: 12 residues. Germline-derived CDR1 and CDR2 are SNHLY and FYNNEI. Here the CDR3 reads CASKSIAETQYF. The DNA of the CDR3 is TGTGCCAGCAAAAGCATAGCGGAGACCCAGTACTTC.

This chain links TRBV7-6 with TRBJ2-7, with unresolved D. CDR3 length equals 16 residues. The V and J ends lost 2 bases and 2 bases respectively, with 16 bases between them. The germline CDR1 and CDR2 sequences are SGHVS and FNYEAQ. The CDR3, as DNA: TGTGCCAGCAGCTTAAGCTCCCCAGTAGCTCCCTACGAGCAGTACTTC. Protein product: CASSLSSPVAPYEQYF.

The genes are TRBV29-1 and TRBJ2-1; 11 bases agree with TRBD2. Germline V gene sequence: CDR1 SQVTM, CDR2 ANQGSEA. V trimming: 7 bases; J trimming: 7 bases; junction bases outside the gene matches: 6. This CDR3 contains 13 residues. The CDR3 region has the DNA TGCAGCGCCGCGCTAGCGGGGGGAAATGAGCAGTTCTTC. This gives the protein CSAALAGGNEQFF.

V and J are TRBV10-2 and TRBJ2-7; maybe TRBD1 (6 bases). Germline CDR1 WSHSY, CDR2 SAAADI. Trimming removed 6 bases from V and 0 bases from J, with 21 bases in between. CDR3 length: 17 amino acids. Here the CDR3 reads CASRHLDGQSSSYEQYF. In nucleotides, the CDR3 is TGCGCCAGCAGGCATTTGGACGGACAGTCCAGCTCCTACGAGCAGTACTTC.

V gene TRBV11-2 combines with J gene TRBJ2-7, with D possibly matching TRBD2 (5 bases). Trimming left V 1 base short and J 7 bases short, with 14 bases between. From germline, CDR1 is SGHAT and CDR2 FQNNGV. The CDR3 has 14 residues. CDR3 bases: TGTGCCAGCAGCTTAGCTGAACGGCCGGGGGAGCAGTACTTC. It specifies CASSLAERPGEQYF.

The V call is TRBV19, the J call TRBJ2-7; D gene ambiguous. Germline V gene sequence: CDR1 LNHDA, CDR2 SQIVND (reference sequence). The CDR3 contains 14 residues. The germline V and J ends were trimmed by 7 bases and 3 bases, with 16 bases remaining between them. In DNA form, the CDR3 reads TGTGCCAGTAACATGGGCGGCAGTTACTACGAGCAGTACTTC. The encoded protein is CASNMGGSYYEQYF.

V and J are TRBV29-1 and TRBJ1-2; 9 positions agree with TRBD1. This CDR3 has 14 amino acids. The germline V gene encodes CDR1 SQVTM and CDR2 ANQGSEA. With V trimmed by 3 bases and J by 3 bases, 5 bases remained unmatched. CDR3 protein: CSVEGDRVDYGYTF. In nucleotides, the CDR3 is TGCAGCGTTGAGGGGGACAGGGTAGACTATGGCTACACCTTC.

J is TRBJ2-7 and V is TRBV5-1, with D possibly TRBD2 on 5 matching bases. The germline V gene has CDR1 SGHRS and CDR2 YFSETQ. The CDR3 sequence is 15 residues long. The ends were cut back, 4 bases at V and 6 bases at J, with 20 bases in the middle. The CDR3 loop reads CASSPAAITGSEQYF. CDR3 coding DNA: TGCGCCAGCAGCCCGGCGGCCATCACTGGGAGCGAGCAGTACTTC.

This sequence joins TRBV15 and TRBJ2-2, with D possibly matching TRBD2 (6 bases). V dropped 2 bases and J dropped 1 base, with 11 bases sitting between them. Germline loops: CDR1 LNHNV, CDR2 YYDKDF (reference sequence). The CDR3 is 16 amino acids. CDR3 nucleotide sequence: TGTGCCACCAGCAGAACCCGACTAGGGAACACCGGGGAGCTGTTTTTT. Its translation is CATSRTRLGNTGELFF.

V usage is TRBV30 and J usage is TRBJ2-2; D is possibly TRBD1 (5 bases). In germline, CDR1 is GTSNPN, CDR2 SVGIG (reference sequence). V was trimmed by 2 bases and J by 3 bases, leaving 16 bases between them. The CDR3 totals 16 residues. The CDR3 region has the DNA TGTGCCTGGAGTAGGGGTGGGATTCGGTACACCGGGGAGCTGTTTTTT. Its translation is CAWSRGGIRYTGELFF.

The rearrangement joins TRBV5-1 to TRBJ2-7, with D tentatively TRBD1 (6 bases). This CDR3 region has 13 residues. Germline CDR1 is SGHRS and CDR2 is YFSETQ. Deletions cut 4 bases from V and 5 bases from J, with 13 bases between. The CDR3, as DNA: TGCGCCAGCAGCCTTCTACAGGGAGACGAGCAGTACTTC. The encoded protein is CASSLLQGDEQYF.

In regard to this clone: Given a far larger clone just one base away, this is likely a sequencing read error. The chain links TRBV5-1 to TRBJ2-7, with 11 positions matching TRBD2. The CDR3 covers 14 residues. The trim removed 2 bases at V and 3 bases at J, leaving 1 base unmatched. CDR1 is SGHRS, CDR2 YFSETQ, per germline. CDR3 residues: CASSFGLAGYEQYF. The CDR3 nucleotides are TGCGCCAGCAGCTTTGGACTAGCGGGCTACGAGCAGTACTTC.